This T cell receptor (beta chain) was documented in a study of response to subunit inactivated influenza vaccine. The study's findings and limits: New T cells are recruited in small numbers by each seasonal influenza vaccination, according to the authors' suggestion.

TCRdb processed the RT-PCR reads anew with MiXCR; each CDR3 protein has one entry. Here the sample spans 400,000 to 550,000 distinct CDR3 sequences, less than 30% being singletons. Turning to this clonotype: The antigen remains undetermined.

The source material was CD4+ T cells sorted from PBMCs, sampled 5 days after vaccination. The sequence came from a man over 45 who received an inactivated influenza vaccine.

Here the CDR3 reads CASSRRGPGLNTGELFF. CDR3 sequence (DNA): TGCGCCAGCAGCCGAAGGGGACCGGGACTGAACACCGGGGAGCTGTTTTTT. The chain joins TRBV5-1 to TRBJ2-2; D is possibly TRBD2 (6 bases). V lost 4 bases to trimming and J lost 1 base, with 17 bases between them. Germline assignment: CDR1 SGHRS and CDR2 YFSETQ. This CDR3 contains 17 residues. Based on the CDR3 plus reference TRBV5-1 and TRBJ2-2, the full variable domain is KAGVTQTPRYLIKTRGQQVTLSCSPISGHRSVSWYQQTPGQGLQFLFEYFSETQRNKGNFPGRFSGRQFSNSRSEMNVSTLELGDSALYLCASSRRGPGLNTGELFFGEGSRLTVL.